This is a list of T cell receptor beta chains from one sample in a study of blood T cell repertoires in COVID-19. The assay was immunoSEQ multiplex PCR, and TCRdb's table has in-frame clones only and misses some. The table shows 400,000 to 550,000 clones, with around 90% occurring only once. Sequences were obtained from PBMCs or T cells enriched from blood (not recorded which). The receptors come from a woman in her late teens or twenties with acute COVID-19. The CDR3 runs from the conserved cysteine through the conserved F or W. A D gene is named only where the DNA matches it firmly. Not all rows give a size; the values are once, few, many and, for expanded clones, a class.

size: -; V: TRBV6-5; D: -; J: TRBJ1-4; DNA: TGTGCCAGCAGTTCCCAAGGTCTAACAACTAGTGAAAAACTGTTTTTT; CDR3: CASSSQGLTTSEKLFF
size: -; V: TRBV18; D: -; J: TRBJ2-2; DNA: TGTGCCAGCTCGTCGACAGCCACCGGGGAGCTGTTTTTT; CDR3: CASSSTATGELFF
size: -; V: TRBV10-1; D: -; J: TRBJ2-3; DNA: TGCGCCAGCAGTGCAGTTGACACAGATACGCAGTATTTT; CDR3: CASSAVDTDTQYF
size: -; V: TRBV6-5; D: -; J: TRBJ1-1; DNA: TGTGCCAGCAGTTACGGGGCCCAGGGGAACACTGAAGCTTTCTTT; CDR3: CASSYGAQGNTEAFF
size: -; V: TRBV5-4; D: TRBD1; J: TRBJ1-4; DNA: TGTGCCAGCAGCTTGCAGGGGGCTTATGAAAAACTGTTTTTT; CDR3: CASSLQGAYEKLFF
size: -; V: TRBV11-2; D: -; J: TRBJ2-7; DNA: TGTGCCAGCAGCTCCCCTGCGGCTTCCATAGGTTACGAGCAGTACTTC; CDR3: CASSSPAASIGYEQYF
size: -; V: TRBV3-1/TRBV3-2; D: -; J: TRBJ1-5; DNA: TGTGCCAGCAGCCAAGGTGGGCTGAGCTTTAGGCCCCAGCATTTT; CDR3: CASSQGGLSFRPQHF
size: few; V: TRBV7-9; D: -; J: TRBJ2-7; DNA: TGTGCCAGCAGCGAGGACTATCTTGACGAGCAGTACTTC; CDR3: CASSEDYLDEQYF
size: -; V: TRBV30; D: -; J: TRBJ1-4; DNA: TGTGCCTGGAGTCCGAGTTGGGAGAAACTGTTTTTT; CDR3: CAWSPSWEKLFF
size: -; V: TRBV30; D: TRBD1; J: TRBJ1-2; DNA: TGTGCCTGGACTCCGGGACAGGGAAACTATGGCTACACCTTC; CDR3: CAWTPGQGNYGYTF
size: -; V: TRBV15; D: TRBD2; J: TRBJ2-1; DNA: TGTGCCACCAGCAAGGGTAACGGGAGGGCCCGCAATGAGCAGTTCTTC; CDR3: CATSKGNGRARNEQFF
size: -; V: TRBV20-1; D: TRBD2; J: TRBJ2-1; DNA: TGCAGTGCTAGTCGGACTAGCGGTTACAATGAGCAGTTCTTC; CDR3: CSASRTSGYNEQFF
size: once; V: TRBV5-1; D: -; J: TRBJ1-1; DNA: TGCGCCAGCAGCTTGGGGTTTAGAGGTATGAACACTGAAGCTTTCTTT; CDR3: CASSLGFRGMNTEAFF
size: -; V: TRBV29-1; D: -; J: TRBJ1-2; DNA: TGCAGCGTTGCCCCTACCTCGGACTATGGCTACACCTTC; CDR3: CSVAPTSDYGYTF
size: -; V: TRBV7-9; D: -; J: TRBJ2-6; DNA: TGTGCCAGCAGCTCCGGGGACTCTGGGGCCAACGTCCTGACTTTC; CDR3: CASSSGDSGANVLTF
size: -; V: TRBV2; D: TRBD1; J: TRBJ1-2; DNA: TGTGCCAGCCACAGGGGGTTTCGCTATGGCTACACCTTC; CDR3: CASHRGFRYGYTF
size: -; V: TRBV6-5; D: -; J: TRBJ1-1; DNA: TGTGCCAGCGGGGCCACTGAAGCTTTCTTT; CDR3: CASGATEAFF
size: -; V: TRBV11-2; D: -; J: TRBJ2-7; DNA: TGTGCCAGCAGATCTGAGTACTCGTCTGCCTACGAGCAGTACTTC; CDR3: CASRSEYSSAYEQYF
size: -; V: TRBV11-1; D: -; J: TRBJ1-2; DNA: TGTGCCAGCAGCGTTCGGGACTCGGAGGGCTATGGCTACACCTTC; CDR3: CASSVRDSEGYGYTF
size: -; V: TRBV27; D: -; J: TRBJ2-1; DNA: TGTGCCAGCAGCCCCAGGGTCGATGAGCAGTTCTTC; CDR3: CASSPRVDEQFF
size: -; V: TRBV24-1; D: TRBD1; J: TRBJ1-2; DNA: TGTGCCACCAGTACGACAGGGGGTCCAACTAACTATGGCTACACCTTC; CDR3: CATSTTGGPTNYGYTF
size: -; V: TRBV2; D: -; J: TRBJ1-2; DNA: TGTGCCAGCAGTCCACCAACAGCTAACTATGGCTACACCTTC; CDR3: CASSPPTANYGYTF
size: -; V: TRBV9; D: -; J: TRBJ2-5; DNA: TGTGCCAGCAGCGTAGCGGGGGAAACAGAGACCCAGTACTTC; CDR3: CASSVAGETETQYF
size: -; V: TRBV19; D: -; J: TRBJ1-5; DNA: TGTGCCAGTCGAGAGGGTTTACAGTACAATCAGCCCCAGCATTTT; CDR3: CASREGLQYNQPQHF
size: -; V: TRBV11-2; D: TRBD2; J: TRBJ2-5; DNA: TGTGCCAGCAGCTTAGGGGGACTAGCGGAAGAGACCCAGTACTTC; CDR3: CASSLGGLAEETQYF
size: -; V: TRBV7-9; D: TRBD2; J: TRBJ2-3; DNA: TGTGCCAGCAGCCAGACTAGCGGGGGTTCAGATACGCAGTATTTT; CDR3: CASSQTSGGSDTQYF
size: once; V: TRBV7-6; D: -; J: TRBJ2-3; DNA: TGTGCCAGCAGCTTCCGTTCAACGGGGGAAAGCACAGATACGCAGTATTTT; CDR3: CASSFRSTGESTDTQYF
size: -; V: TRBV13; D: TRBD1; J: TRBJ1-5; DNA: TGTGCCAGCAGCAAAGAGGGACAGGGGGGTTATAGCAATCAGCCCCAGCATTTT; CDR3: CASSKEGQGGYSNQPQHF
size: -; V: TRBV4-1; D: TRBD1; J: TRBJ1-2; DNA: TGCGCCAGCAGCAACCGGGACAGCCGTAGCTATGGCTACACCTTC; CDR3: CASSNRDSRSYGYTF
size: once; V: TRBV11-2; D: -; J: TRBJ2-1; DNA: TGTGCCAGCAGCTTAATCCCGCAGGATCTCTCCTACAATGAGCAGTTCTTC; CDR3: CASSLIPQDLSYNEQFF
size: -; V: TRBV7-3; D: -; J: TRBJ2-3; DNA: TGTGCCAGCAGCTTAGCGGGGGCCTACACAGATACGCAGTATTTT; CDR3: CASSLAGAYTDTQYF
size: few; V: TRBV5-6; D: -; J: TRBJ2-7; DNA: TGTGCCAGCAGCCTACAGGGCTTCTACGAGCAGTACTTC; CDR3: CASSLQGFYEQYF
size: -; V: TRBV4-3; D: TRBD1; J: TRBJ2-1; DNA: TGCGCCAGCAGCCAAGGACAGGGGGCGAATGAGCAGTTCTTC; CDR3: CASSQGQGANEQFF
size: -; V: TRBV9; D: TRBD2; J: TRBJ2-3; DNA: TGTGCCAGCAGCTCAGGGACTAGCGGGGGGGCCGCAGATACGCAGTATTTT; CDR3: CASSSGTSGGAADTQYF
size: -; V: TRBV7-8; D: -; J: TRBJ1-4; DNA: TGTGCCAGCAGCTTAGACCCGGGGACACTTGCAACTAATGAAAAACTGTTTTTT; CDR3: CASSLDPGTLATNEKLFF
size: -; V: TRBV7-9; D: -; J: TRBJ1-5; DNA: TGTGCCAGCAGCTGGGGGGAGGGGGTTGGTCAGCCCCAGCATTTT; CDR3: CASSWGEGVGQPQHF
size: -; V: TRBV9; D: TRBD1; J: TRBJ1-3; DNA: TGTGCCAGCAGCGGGGACAGGTCCTCAGTTGGAAACACCATATATTTT; CDR3: CASSGDRSSVGNTIYF
size: once; V: TRBV3-1/TRBV3-2; D: -; J: TRBJ1-1; DNA: TGTGCCAGCAGCCTCACAGGGACGAACACTGAAGCTTTCTTT; CDR3: CASSLTGTNTEAFF
size: once; V: TRBV3-1/TRBV3-2; D: TRBD1; J: TRBJ1-2; DNA: TGTGCCAGCAGCCAAGGTTTGGGACAGAGTTATGGCTACACCTTC; CDR3: CASSQGLGQSYGYTF
size: -; V: TRBV27; D: -; J: TRBJ1-6; DNA: TGTGCCAGCAGTTACCACGGGAATAGAGATTCACCCCTCCACTTT; CDR3: CASSYHGNRDSPLHF
size: -; V: TRBV5-1; D: TRBD2; J: TRBJ2-7; DNA: TGCGCCAGCAGCACCGGGACTAGCGATTCCTACGAGCAGTACTTC; CDR3: CASSTGTSDSYEQYF
size: -; V: TRBV28; D: -; J: TRBJ2-7; DNA: TGTGCCAGCAATCACAGATGGGTAAGCTCCTACGAGCAGTACTTC; CDR3: CASNHRWVSSYEQYF